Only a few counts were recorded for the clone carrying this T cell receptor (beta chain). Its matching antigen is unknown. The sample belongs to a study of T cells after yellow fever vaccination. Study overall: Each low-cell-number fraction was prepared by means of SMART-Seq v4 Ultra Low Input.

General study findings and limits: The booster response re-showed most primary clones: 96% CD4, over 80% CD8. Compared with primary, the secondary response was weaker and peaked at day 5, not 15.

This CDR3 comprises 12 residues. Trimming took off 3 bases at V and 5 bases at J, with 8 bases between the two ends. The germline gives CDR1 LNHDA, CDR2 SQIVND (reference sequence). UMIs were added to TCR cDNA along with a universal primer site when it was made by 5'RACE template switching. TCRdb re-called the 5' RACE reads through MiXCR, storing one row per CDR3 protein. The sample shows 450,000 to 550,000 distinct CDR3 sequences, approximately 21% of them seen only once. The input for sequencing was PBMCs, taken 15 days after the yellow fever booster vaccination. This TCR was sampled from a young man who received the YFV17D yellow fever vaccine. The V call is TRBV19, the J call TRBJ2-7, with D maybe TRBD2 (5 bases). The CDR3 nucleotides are TGTGCCAGTAGTATCTCGGGAAACGAGCAGTACTTC. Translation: CASSISGNEQYF.